The rows below give T cell receptor beta chains drawn from one sample of a study of blood T cell repertoires in COVID-19. The repertoire was sequenced with immunoSEQ multiplex PCR; TCRdb's copy has only in-frame clones and lacks some. This table has hundreds of thousands of clones, about 90% appearing once. Sequenced input: peripheral blood. All receptors derive from a woman in her 70s with COVID-19, enrolled during active disease. Each CDR3 is given with its conserved first and last residue. A D gene is named only where the DNA matches it firmly. Clone size is stated in some rows and not others, as once, few, many or a class when expanded.

v_gene: TRBV9; d_gene: -; j_gene: TRBJ1-4; len: 15; abundance: -; CDR3aa: CASSREVATNEKLFF; CDR3nt: TGTGCCAGCAGCAGAGAGGTTGCAACTAATGAAAAACTGTTTTTT
v_gene: TRBV7-2; d_gene: -; j_gene: TRBJ2-7; len: 15; abundance: once; CDR3aa: CASSLVGGGTYEQYF; CDR3nt: TGTGCCAGCAGCTTAGTAGGCGGCGGAACCTACGAGCAGTACTTC
v_gene: TRBV12-3/TRBV12-4; d_gene: -; j_gene: TRBJ1-5; len: 13; abundance: -; CDR3aa: CASSFSLSQPQHF; CDR3nt: TGTGCCAGCAGTTTTAGCTTATCTCAGCCCCAGCATTTT
v_gene: TRBV7-8; d_gene: TRBD2; j_gene: TRBJ2-2; len: 14; abundance: -; CDR3aa: CASSLEREVGELFF; CDR3nt: TGTGCCAGCAGCTTAGAACGGGAGGTCGGGGAGCTGTTTTTT
v_gene: TRBV4-1; d_gene: -; j_gene: TRBJ2-7; len: 16; abundance: -; CDR3aa: CASSQRTGISTDEQYF; CDR3nt: TGCGCCAGCAGCCAACGAACAGGAATATCCACCGACGAGCAGTACTTC
v_gene: TRBV7-2; d_gene: TRBD2; j_gene: TRBJ2-7; len: 17; abundance: -; CDR3aa: CASSLVVSERGFYEQYF; CDR3nt: TGTGCCAGCAGCTTAGTAGTTTCGGAGCGGGGATTTTACGAGCAGTACTTC
v_gene: TRBV7-9; d_gene: -; j_gene: TRBJ2-5; len: 14; abundance: -; CDR3aa: CASTSSRTQETQYF; CDR3nt: TGTGCCAGCACCTCATCTCGGACACAAGAGACCCAGTACTTC
v_gene: TRBV27; d_gene: -; j_gene: TRBJ1-1; len: 13; abundance: -; CDR3aa: CASSLRANTEAFF; CDR3nt: TGTGCCAGCAGTCTCAGGGCTAACACTGAAGCTTTCTTT
v_gene: TRBV6-5; d_gene: -; j_gene: TRBJ2-2; len: 15; abundance: -; CDR3aa: CASSYSRANTGELFF; CDR3nt: TGTGCCAGCAGTTACTCGAGGGCGAACACCGGGGAGCTGTTTTTT
v_gene: TRBV5-4; d_gene: -; j_gene: TRBJ2-5; len: 13; abundance: once; CDR3aa: CASSPASKETQYF; CDR3nt: TGTGCCAGCAGCCCTGCGTCCAAAGAGACCCAGTACTTC
v_gene: TRBV27; d_gene: -; j_gene: TRBJ2-2; len: 15; abundance: -; CDR3aa: CASSLGGAYTGELFF; CDR3nt: TGTGCCAGCAGTTTAGGCGGGGCGTACACCGGGGAGCTGTTTTTT
v_gene: TRBV24-1; d_gene: TRBD1; j_gene: TRBJ2-7; len: 13; abundance: -; CDR3aa: CATSGQGHNEQYF; CDR3nt: TGTGCCACCAGTGGACAGGGGCATAACGAGCAGTACTTC
v_gene: TRBV4-3; d_gene: -; j_gene: TRBJ2-2; len: 14; abundance: few; CDR3aa: CASSQDGSYGELFF; CDR3nt: TGCGCCAGCAGCCAAGACGGGTCCTACGGGGAGCTGTTTTTT
v_gene: TRBV7-8; d_gene: -; j_gene: TRBJ2-3; len: 14; abundance: -; CDR3aa: CASSFRGLTDTQYF; CDR3nt: TGTGCCAGCAGCTTCCGGGGACTCACAGATACGCAGTATTTT
v_gene: TRBV28; d_gene: TRBD1; j_gene: TRBJ1-5; len: 16; abundance: -; CDR3aa: CASSLPPDRVGQPQHF; CDR3nt: TGTGCCAGCAGTTTACCCCCGGACAGGGTCGGTCAGCCCCAGCATTTT
v_gene: TRBV2; d_gene: TRBD1; j_gene: TRBJ2-7; len: 13; abundance: -; CDR3aa: CASTLGQPYEQYF; CDR3nt: TGTGCCAGCACCCTGGGACAGCCCTACGAGCAGTACTTC
v_gene: TRBV5-1; d_gene: TRBD1; j_gene: TRBJ2-2; len: 18; abundance: -; CDR3aa: CASSSGQGLTTRTGELFF; CDR3nt: TGCGCCAGCAGCTCCGGACAGGGTTTGACCACGAGGACCGGGGAGCTGTTTTTT
v_gene: TRBV7-2; d_gene: -; j_gene: TRBJ2-3; len: 16; abundance: -; CDR3aa: CASSLGGGYSTDTQYF; CDR3nt: TGTGCCAGCAGCTTAGGGGGCGGCTATAGCACAGATACGCAGTATTTT
v_gene: TRBV10-3; d_gene: TRBD1; j_gene: TRBJ1-1; len: 15; abundance: -; CDR3aa: CAISRSDRENTEAFF; CDR3nt: TGTGCCATCAGTCGGTCGGACAGGGAGAACACTGAAGCTTTCTTT
v_gene: TRBV7-2; d_gene: TRBD2; j_gene: TRBJ2-7; len: 16; abundance: -; CDR3aa: CASSLFGAGGLDEQYF; CDR3nt: TGTGCCAGCAGCTTATTCGGAGCGGGGGGCTTAGACGAGCAGTACTTC
v_gene: TRBV9; d_gene: TRBD2; j_gene: TRBJ2-1; len: 17; abundance: -; CDR3aa: CASSPRLAGGPYNEQFF; CDR3nt: TGTGCCAGCAGCCCCCGGTTAGCGGGGGGGCCCTACAATGAGCAGTTCTTC
v_gene: TRBV24-1; d_gene: TRBD1; j_gene: TRBJ2-2; len: 14; abundance: few; CDR3aa: CATAGTGATGELFF; CDR3nt: TGTGCCACCGCCGGGACAGGGGCTACCGGGGAGCTGTTTTTT
v_gene: TRBV24-1; d_gene: TRBD1; j_gene: TRBJ2-1; len: 16; abundance: -; CDR3aa: CATSDRTAGGYNEQFF; CDR3nt: TGTGCCACCAGTGATCGTACGGCAGGGGGATACAATGAGCAGTTCTTC
v_gene: TRBV5-4; d_gene: -; j_gene: TRBJ1-2; len: 15; abundance: -; CDR3aa: CASSMSRTDFYGYTF; CDR3nt: TGTGCCAGCAGCATGAGCAGGACGGACTTCTATGGCTACACCTTC
v_gene: TRBV27; d_gene: -; j_gene: TRBJ2-7; len: 14; abundance: -; CDR3aa: CASSLGRASYEQYF; CDR3nt: TGTGCCAGCAGTTTGGGCAGGGCTTCCTACGAGCAGTACTTC
v_gene: TRBV10-3; d_gene: -; j_gene: TRBJ1-2; len: 14; abundance: few; CDR3aa: CAISDEGRGQGYTF; CDR3nt: TGTGCCATCAGTGATGAGGGCAGGGGCCAAGGCTACACCTTC
v_gene: TRBV14; d_gene: TRBD1; j_gene: TRBJ2-1; len: 16; abundance: -; CDR3aa: CASSPQGQGTYNEQFF; CDR3nt: TGTGCCAGCAGCCCACAGGGACAGGGTACCTACAATGAGCAGTTCTTC
v_gene: TRBV10-3; d_gene: -; j_gene: TRBJ2-7; len: 10; abundance: -; CDR3aa: CAIGQTEQYF; CDR3nt: TGTGCCATCGGACAGACCGAGCAGTACTTC
v_gene: TRBV24-1; d_gene: -; j_gene: TRBJ2-1; len: 14; abundance: -; CDR3aa: CATSAAVPNNEQFF; CDR3nt: TGTGCCACCAGTGCCGCGGTTCCAAACAATGAGCAGTTCTTC
v_gene: TRBV2; d_gene: -; j_gene: TRBJ1-1; len: 14; abundance: -; CDR3aa: CASSDPQRNTEAFF; CDR3nt: TGTGCCAGCAGTGATCCACAGAGGAACACTGAAGCTTTCTTT
v_gene: TRBV7-8; d_gene: TRBD1; j_gene: TRBJ1-2; len: 14; abundance: -; CDR3aa: CASSPGQSDYGYTF; CDR3nt: TGTGCCAGCAGCCCGGGACAGAGCGACTATGGCTACACCTTC
v_gene: TRBV15; d_gene: -; j_gene: TRBJ1-6; len: 14; abundance: -; CDR3aa: CATSRAQGGSPLHF; CDR3nt: TGTGCCACCAGCAGAGCCCAGGGTGGCTCACCCCTCCACTTT
v_gene: TRBV5-4; d_gene: TRBD2; j_gene: TRBJ2-1; len: 16; abundance: -; CDR3aa: CASSRSGTSSYNEQFF; CDR3nt: TGTGCCAGCAGTCGTAGCGGGACTAGCTCCTACAATGAGCAGTTCTTC
v_gene: TRBV2; d_gene: TRBD1; j_gene: TRBJ1-1; len: 13; abundance: -; CDR3aa: CASPDRGGTEAFF; CDR3nt: TGTGCCAGTCCGGACAGGGGTGGCACTGAAGCTTTCTTT
v_gene: TRBV2; d_gene: -; j_gene: TRBJ1-5; len: 16; abundance: -; CDR3aa: CASSERQGNSNQPQHF; CDR3nt: TGTGCCAGCAGTGAAAGGCAGGGCAATAGCAATCAGCCCCAGCATTTT
v_gene: TRBV5-4; d_gene: -; j_gene: TRBJ1-6; len: 15; abundance: -; CDR3aa: CASSLDRSYNSPLHF; CDR3nt: TGTGCCAGCAGCTTGGATCGCTCCTATAATTCACCCCTCCACTTT
v_gene: TRBV10-3; d_gene: -; j_gene: TRBJ1-1; len: 12; abundance: -; CDR3aa: CAISDFPSEAFF; CDR3nt: TGTGCCATCAGTGACTTTCCCAGTGAAGCTTTCTTT
v_gene: TRBV24-1; d_gene: -; j_gene: TRBJ2-3; len: 13; abundance: -; CDR3aa: CATSRQGGDTQYF; CDR3nt: TGTGCCACCAGTCGCCAGGGAGGCGATACGCAGTATTTT
v_gene: TRBV5-4; d_gene: -; j_gene: TRBJ1-2; len: 16; abundance: -; CDR3aa: CASSRALGGANYGYTF; CDR3nt: TGTGCCAGCAGCCGAGCTTTGGGGGGGGCTAACTATGGCTACACCTTC
v_gene: TRBV7-6; d_gene: -; j_gene: TRBJ1-1; len: 15; abundance: -; CDR3aa: CASSADLYGNTEAFF; CDR3nt: TGTGCCAGCAGCGCGGACTTATACGGGAACACTGAAGCTTTCTTT
v_gene: TRBV6-1; d_gene: TRBD1; j_gene: TRBJ1-5; len: 19; abundance: -; CDR3aa: CASSEAISAGGFGNQPQHF; CDR3nt: TGTGCCAGCAGTGAAGCAATTTCGGCAGGGGGCTTCGGCAATCAGCCCCAGCATTTT